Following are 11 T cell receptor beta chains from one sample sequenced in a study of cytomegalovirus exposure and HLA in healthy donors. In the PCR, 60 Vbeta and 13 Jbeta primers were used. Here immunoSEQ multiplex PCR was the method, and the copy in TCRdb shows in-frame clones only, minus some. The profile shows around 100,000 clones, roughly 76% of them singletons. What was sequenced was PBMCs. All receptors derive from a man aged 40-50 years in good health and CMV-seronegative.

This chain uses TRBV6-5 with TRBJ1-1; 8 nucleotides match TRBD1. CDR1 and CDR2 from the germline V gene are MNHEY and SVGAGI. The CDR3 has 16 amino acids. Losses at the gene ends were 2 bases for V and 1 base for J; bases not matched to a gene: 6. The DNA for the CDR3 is TGTGCCAGCAGTTACCGACAGGGGAAAGGGAACACTGAAGCTTTCTTT. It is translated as CASSYRQGKGNTEAFF.

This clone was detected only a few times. The CDR3 spells CASRSGTDLYGYTF. The CDR3 DNA sequence: TGTGCCAGCAGGTCCGGGACAGACCTCTATGGCTACACCTTC. The chain recombines TRBV27 with TRBJ1-2; 7 nucleotides match TRBD1. This CDR3 is 14 amino acids long. Unmatched junction bases numbered 8, after V lost 6 bases and J lost 4 bases. Germline V gene lookup returns CDR1 MNHEY and CDR2 SMNVEV (reference sequence).

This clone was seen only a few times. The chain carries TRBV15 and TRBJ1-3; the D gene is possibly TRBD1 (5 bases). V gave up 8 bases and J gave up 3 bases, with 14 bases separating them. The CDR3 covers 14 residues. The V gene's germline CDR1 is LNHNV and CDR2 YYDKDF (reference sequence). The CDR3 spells CATGERGFGNTIYF. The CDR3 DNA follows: TGTGCCACCGGTGAAAGGGGCTTTGGAAACACCATATATTTT. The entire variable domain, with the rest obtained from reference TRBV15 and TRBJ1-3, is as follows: DAMVIQNPRYQVTQFGKPVTLSCSQTLNHNVMYWYQQKSSQAPKLLFHYYDKDFNNEADTPDNFQSRRPNTSFCFLDIRSPGLGDTAMYLCATGERGFGNTIYFGEGSWLTVV.

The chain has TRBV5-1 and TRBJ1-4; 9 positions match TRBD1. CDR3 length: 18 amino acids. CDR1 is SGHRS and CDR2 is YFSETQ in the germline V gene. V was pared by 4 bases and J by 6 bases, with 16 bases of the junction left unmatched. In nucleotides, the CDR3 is TGCGCCAGCAGCGGGGGCTACGGGACAGGGAGTATTTATGAAAAACTGTTTTTT. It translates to CASSGGYGTGSIYEKLFF. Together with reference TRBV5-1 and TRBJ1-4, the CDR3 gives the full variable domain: KAGVTQTPRYLIKTRGQQVTLSCSPISGHRSVSWYQQTPGQGLQFLFEYFSETQRNKGNFPGRFSGRQFSNSRSEMNVSTLELGDSALYLCASSGGYGTGSIYEKLFFGSGTQLSVL.

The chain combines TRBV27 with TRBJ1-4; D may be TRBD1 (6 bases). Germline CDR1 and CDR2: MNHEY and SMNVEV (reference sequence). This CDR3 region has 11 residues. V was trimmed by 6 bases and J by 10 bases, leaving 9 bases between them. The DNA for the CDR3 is TGTGCCAGCAGACAGGGCCCAAAACTGTTTTTT. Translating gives CASRQGPKLFF.

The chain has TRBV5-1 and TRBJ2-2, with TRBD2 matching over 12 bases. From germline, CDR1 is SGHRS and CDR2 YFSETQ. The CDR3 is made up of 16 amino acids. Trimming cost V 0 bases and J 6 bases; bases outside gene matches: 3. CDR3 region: CASSLALAGGPGELFF. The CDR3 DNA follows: TGCGCCAGCAGCTTGGCCCTAGCGGGGGGGCCCGGGGAGCTGTTTTTT. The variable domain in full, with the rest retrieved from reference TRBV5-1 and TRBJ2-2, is KAGVTQTPRYLIKTRGQQVTLSCSPISGHRSVSWYQQTPGQGLQFLFEYFSETQRNKGNFPGRFSGRQFSNSRSEMNVSTLELGDSALYLCASSLALAGGPGELFFGEGSRLTVL.

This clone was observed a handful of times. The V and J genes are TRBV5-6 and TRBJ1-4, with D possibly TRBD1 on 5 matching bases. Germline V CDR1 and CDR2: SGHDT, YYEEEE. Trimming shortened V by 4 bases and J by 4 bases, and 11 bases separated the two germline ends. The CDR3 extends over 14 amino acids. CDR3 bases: TGTGCCAGCAGCGAAGGGGTCTATAATGAAAAACTGTTTTTT. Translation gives CASSEGVYNEKLFF.

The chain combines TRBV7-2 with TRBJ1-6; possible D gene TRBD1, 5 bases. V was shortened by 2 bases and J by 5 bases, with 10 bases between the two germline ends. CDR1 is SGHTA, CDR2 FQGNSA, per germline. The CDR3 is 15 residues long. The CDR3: CASSLLTVDNSPLHF. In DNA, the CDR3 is TGTGCCAGCAGCTTATTGACAGTAGATAATTCACCCCTCCACTTT. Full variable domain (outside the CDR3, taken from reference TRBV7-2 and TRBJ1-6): GAGVSQSPSNKVTEKGKDVELRCDPISGHTALYWYRQSLGQGLEFLIYFQGNSAPDKSGLPSDRFSAERTGGSVSTLTIQRTQQEDSAVYLCASSLLTVDNSPLHFGNGTRLTVT.

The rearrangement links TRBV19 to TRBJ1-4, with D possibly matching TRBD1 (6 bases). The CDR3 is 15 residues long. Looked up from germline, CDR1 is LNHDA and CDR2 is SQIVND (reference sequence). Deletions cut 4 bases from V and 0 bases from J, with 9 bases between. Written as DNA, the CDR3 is TGTGCCAGTAGTAGTCGACAGGCAACTAATGAAAAACTGTTTTTT. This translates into CASSSRQATNEKLFF.

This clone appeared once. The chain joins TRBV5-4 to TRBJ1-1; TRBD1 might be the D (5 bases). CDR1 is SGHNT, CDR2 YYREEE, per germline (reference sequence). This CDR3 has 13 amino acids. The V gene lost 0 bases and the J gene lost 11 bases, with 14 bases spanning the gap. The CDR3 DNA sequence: TGTGCCAGCAGCTTGGCTGGGGGGATGGAGGCTTTCTTT. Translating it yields CASSLAGGMEAFF.

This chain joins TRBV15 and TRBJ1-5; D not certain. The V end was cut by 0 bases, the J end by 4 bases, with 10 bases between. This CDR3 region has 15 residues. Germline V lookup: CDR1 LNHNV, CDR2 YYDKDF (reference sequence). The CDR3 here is CATSRDLSQNQPQHF. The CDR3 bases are TGTGCCACCAGCAGAGATCTATCCCAAAATCAGCCCCAGCATTTT. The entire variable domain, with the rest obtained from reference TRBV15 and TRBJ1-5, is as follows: DAMVIQNPRYQVTQFGKPVTLSCSQTLNHNVMYWYQQKSSQAPKLLFHYYDKDFNNEADTPDNFQSRRPNTSFCFLDIRSPGLGDTAMYLCATSRDLSQNQPQHFGDGTRLSIL.